This T cell receptor beta chain is drawn from a study of vaccination effects on CD4 cells after COVID-19. This clone was observed a handful of times. No antigen is known for it. The V segment lost 6 bases and the J segment 0 bases; nucleotides outside the gene matches: 6. CDR1 MNHEY and CDR2 SMNVEV come from the germline V gene (reference sequence). This CDR3 comprises 15 residues. Sequenced by immunoSEQ multiplex PCR; TCRdb stores in-frame clones only, minus some. In the table there are fewer than 80,000 clones, over 70% of which are singletons. Study results and limitations: Relatively few convalescent patients took part in the study, which had no early post-infection timepoints. Clones of infection and vaccine origin contracted markedly late after vaccination.

Antigen-specific CD4+ T cell clonotypes were called by their expansion after viral peptide-pool culture in ViraFEST. Culture lasted around eleven days before CD4+ T cell isolation. Either the BNT162b2 or mRNA-1273 vaccine was given to participants in two doses. Vaccine recipients, nucleocapsid antibody negative, had no prior SARS-CoV-2 infection. The chain is built from TRBV27 and TRBJ1-2; 8 positions match TRBD1. The clonotype originates from a human donor who received a COVID-19 vaccine. Sequencing was performed on CD4+ T cells from PBMCs cultured with HCoV-229E spike peptides, taken after COVID-19 vaccination. CDR3 loop: CASSYDRGANYGYTF. The CDR3, as DNA: TGTGCCAGCAGCTACGACAGGGGAGCTAACTATGGCTACACCTTC.